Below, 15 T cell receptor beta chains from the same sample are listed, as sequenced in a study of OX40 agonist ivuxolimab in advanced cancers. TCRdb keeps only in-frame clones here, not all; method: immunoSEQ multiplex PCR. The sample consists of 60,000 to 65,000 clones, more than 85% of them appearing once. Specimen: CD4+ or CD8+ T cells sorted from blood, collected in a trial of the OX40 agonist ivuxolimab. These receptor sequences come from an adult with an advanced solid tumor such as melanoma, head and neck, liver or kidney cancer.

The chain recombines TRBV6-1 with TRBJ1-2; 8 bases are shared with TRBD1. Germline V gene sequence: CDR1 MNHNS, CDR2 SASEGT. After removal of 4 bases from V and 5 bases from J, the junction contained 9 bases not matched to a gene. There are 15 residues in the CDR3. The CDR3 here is CASSVGHRGTYGYTF. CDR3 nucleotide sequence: TGTGCCAGCAGTGTCGGCCACAGGGGGACGTATGGCTACACCTTC.

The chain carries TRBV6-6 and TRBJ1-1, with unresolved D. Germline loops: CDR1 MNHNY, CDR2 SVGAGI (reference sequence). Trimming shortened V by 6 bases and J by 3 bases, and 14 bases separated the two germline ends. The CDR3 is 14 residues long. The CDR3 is CASSSHGSYTEAFF. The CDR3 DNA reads TGTGCCAGCAGCTCCCACGGGTCTTACACTGAAGCTTTCTTT.

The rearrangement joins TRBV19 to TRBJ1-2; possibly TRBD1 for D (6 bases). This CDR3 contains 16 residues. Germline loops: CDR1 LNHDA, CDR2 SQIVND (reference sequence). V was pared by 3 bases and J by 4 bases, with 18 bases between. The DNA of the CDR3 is TGTGCCAGTAGTATCGTCCGGGACAAGGGGGTCTATGGCTACACCTTC. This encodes CASSIVRDKGVYGYTF.

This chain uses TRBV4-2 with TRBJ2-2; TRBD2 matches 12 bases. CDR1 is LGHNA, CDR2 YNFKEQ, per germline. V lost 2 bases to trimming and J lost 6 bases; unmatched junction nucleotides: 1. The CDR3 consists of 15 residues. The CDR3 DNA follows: TGTGCCAGCAGCCAACGGACTAGCGGGGCCGGGGAGCTGTTTTTT. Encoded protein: CASSQRTSGAGELFF.

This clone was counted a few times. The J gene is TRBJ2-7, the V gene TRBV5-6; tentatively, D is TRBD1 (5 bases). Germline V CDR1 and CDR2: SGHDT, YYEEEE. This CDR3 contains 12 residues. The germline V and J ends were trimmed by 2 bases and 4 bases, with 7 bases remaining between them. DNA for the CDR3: TGTGCCAGCAGCTTTAGGGGTTACGAGCAGTACTTC. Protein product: CASSFRGYEQYF.

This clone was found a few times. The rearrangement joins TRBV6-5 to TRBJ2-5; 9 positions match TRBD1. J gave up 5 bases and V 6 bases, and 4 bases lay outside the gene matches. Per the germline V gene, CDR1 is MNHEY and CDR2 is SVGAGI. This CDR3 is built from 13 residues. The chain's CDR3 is CASSRGQGETQYF. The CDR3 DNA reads TGTGCCAGCAGCAGAGGACAGGGGGAGACCCAGTACTTC.

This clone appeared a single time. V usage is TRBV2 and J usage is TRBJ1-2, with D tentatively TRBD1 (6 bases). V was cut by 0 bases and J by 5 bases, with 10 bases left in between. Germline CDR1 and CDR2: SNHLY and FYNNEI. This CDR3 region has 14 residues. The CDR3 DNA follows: TGTGCCAGCAGTGAAGCAGCGACAGGATATGGCTACACCTTC. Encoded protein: CASSEAATGYGYTF.

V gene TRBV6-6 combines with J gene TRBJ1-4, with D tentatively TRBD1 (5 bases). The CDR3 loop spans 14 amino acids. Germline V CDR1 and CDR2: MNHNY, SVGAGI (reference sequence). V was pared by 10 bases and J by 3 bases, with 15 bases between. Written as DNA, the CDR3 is TGTGCCACCTTGGGGGGGGGAGCTAATGAAAAACTGTTTTTT. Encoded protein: CATLGGGANEKLFF.

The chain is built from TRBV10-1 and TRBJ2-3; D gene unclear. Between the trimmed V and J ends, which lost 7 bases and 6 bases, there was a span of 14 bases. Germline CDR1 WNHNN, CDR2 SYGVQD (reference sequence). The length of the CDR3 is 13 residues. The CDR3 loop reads CASTARVRDTQYF. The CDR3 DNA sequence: TGCGCCAGCACTGCCCGGGTGCGGGATACGCAGTATTTT.

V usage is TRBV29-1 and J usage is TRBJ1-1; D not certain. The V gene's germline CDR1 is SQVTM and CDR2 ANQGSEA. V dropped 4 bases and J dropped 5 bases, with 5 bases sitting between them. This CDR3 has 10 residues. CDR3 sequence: CSVGWTEAFF. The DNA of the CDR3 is TGCAGCGTTGGGTGGACTGAAGCTTTCTTT. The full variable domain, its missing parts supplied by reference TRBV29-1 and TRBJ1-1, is SAVISQKPSRDICQRGTSLTIQCQVDSQVTMMFWYRQQPGQSLTLIATANQGSEATYESGFVIDKFPISRPNLTFSTLTVSNMSPEDSSIYLCSVGWTEAFFGQGTRLTVV.

The CDR3 coding sequence is TGTGCCAGTAGTATAGATGCCAGGGGGTATGAGCAGTTCTTC. Its protein is CASSIDARGYEQFF. The chain recombines TRBV19 with TRBJ2-1; 7 bases fit TRBD1. The CDR3 has 14 residues. V dropped 0 bases and J dropped 8; count of bases not matched to a gene: 4. Per the germline V gene, CDR1 is LNHDA and CDR2 is SQIVND (reference sequence).

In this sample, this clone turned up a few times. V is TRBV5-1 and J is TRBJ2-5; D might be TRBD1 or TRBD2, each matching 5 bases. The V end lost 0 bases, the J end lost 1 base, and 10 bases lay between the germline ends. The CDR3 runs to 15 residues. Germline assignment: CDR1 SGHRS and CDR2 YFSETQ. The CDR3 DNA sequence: TGCGCCAGCAGCTTGGTGGGACGGTCCCAAGAGACCCAGTACTTC. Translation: CASSLVGRSQETQYF.

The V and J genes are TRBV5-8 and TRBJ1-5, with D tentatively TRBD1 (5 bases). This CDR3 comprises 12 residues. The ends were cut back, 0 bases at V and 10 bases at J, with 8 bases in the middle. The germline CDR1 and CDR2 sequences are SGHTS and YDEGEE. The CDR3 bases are TGTGCCAGCAGCTTGGAAAGGGGTCCCCAGCATTTT. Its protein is CASSLERGPQHF.

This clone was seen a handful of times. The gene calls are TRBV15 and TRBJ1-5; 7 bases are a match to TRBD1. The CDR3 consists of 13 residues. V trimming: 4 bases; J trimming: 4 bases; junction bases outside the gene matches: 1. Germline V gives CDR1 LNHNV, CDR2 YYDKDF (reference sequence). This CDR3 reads CATSTGGNQPQHF. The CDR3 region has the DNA TGTGCCACCAGCACAGGGGGTAATCAGCCCCAGCATTTT.

The CDR3 DNA is TGTGCCAGCAGTGAAGATTGGGCTAGCGGGGACAATGAGCAGTTCTTC. Its translation is CASSEDWASGDNEQFF. The chain has TRBV6-1 and TRBJ2-1, with 9 positions matching TRBD2. The CDR3 length is 16 residues. V was clipped by 1 base and J by 5 bases; unmatched bases: 6. Germline loops: CDR1 MNHNS, CDR2 SASEGT.